These 29 T cell receptor beta chains share one sample of origin, sequenced in a study of Ad26.COV2.S vaccination and SARS-CoV-2 variants. The repertoire was sequenced with immunoSEQ multiplex PCR; TCRdb's copy has only in-frame clones and lacks some. The table lists about 250,000 clones, around 87% of them singletons. The treatment denotes: 15 to 20 received Ad26.COV2.S at low or high dose, single or two shots; roughly five received placebo; per-sample allocation not given. Material that was analyzed had been drawn on day 63 after the first vaccine or placebo injection. Sample: peripheral blood, taken in a trial of Ad26.COV2.S vaccine versus placebo. All receptors come from a person between 18 and 60 years old who received the Ad26.COV2.S COVID-19 vaccine or a placebo.

The V and J genes are TRBV5-1 and TRBJ2-4; D is unresolved. The germline V and J ends were trimmed by 0 bases and 7 bases, with 11 bases remaining between them. Germline-derived CDR1 and CDR2 are SGHRS and YFSETQ. The CDR3 runs to 14 residues. CDR3 protein: CASSLDSPPNIQYF. The CDR3 nucleotides read TGCGCCAGCAGCTTGGACAGTCCCCCGAACATTCAGTACTTC.

The chain combines TRBV25-1 with TRBJ2-1; a possible D gene is TRBD1 (6 bases). The CDR3 totals 16 residues. Trimming stripped 4 bases from V and 4 bases from J, with 17 bases between. Germline loops: CDR1 MGHDK, CDR2 SYGVNS. CDR3 nucleotides: TGTGCCAGCAGTGCTCCACCGACAGGACCTTACAATGAGCAGTTCTTC. This gives the protein CASSAPPTGPYNEQFF. Together with reference TRBV25-1 and TRBJ2-1, the CDR3 gives the full variable domain: EADIYQTPRYLVIGTGKKITLECSQTMGHDKMYWYQQDPGMELHLIHYSYGVNSTEKGDLSSESTVSRIRTEHFPLTLESARPSHTSQYLCASSAPPTGPYNEQFFGPGTRLTVL.

The rearrangement uses TRBV19 and TRBJ2-2, with D possibly matching TRBD1 (5 bases). Trimming took 10 bases from V and 0 from J, leaving 12 bases between them. The CDR3 loop spans 14 amino acids. Looked up from germline, CDR1 is LNHDA and CDR2 is SQIVND (reference sequence). Written as DNA, the CDR3 is TGTGCCATCTCAGACAGACCGAACACCGGGGAGCTGTTTTTT. Translation: CAISDRPNTGELFF.

DNA for the CDR3: TGTGCCAGCAATCCAGGTGGAAACCTTGGGTCCTACAATGAGCAGTTCTTC. Translated: CASNPGGNLGSYNEQFF. The chain combines TRBV5-4 with TRBJ2-1, with D uncertain. The V and J ends lost 6 bases and 1 base respectively, with 20 bases between them. Germline values: CDR1 SGHNT, CDR2 YYREEE (reference sequence). The CDR3 length is 17 residues. Full variable domain (outside the CDR3, taken from reference TRBV5-4 and TRBJ2-1): ETGVTQSPTHLIKTRGQQVTLRCSSQSGHNTVSWYQQALGQGPQFIFQYYREEENGRGNFPPRFSGLQFPNYSSELNVNALELDDSALYLCASNPGGNLGSYNEQFFGPGTRLTVL.

As concerns this clone: The sample holds other DNA sequences that translate to the same CDR3. The gene calls are TRBV12-3 or TRBV12-4 and TRBJ1-1, with D tentatively TRBD1 (5 bases). The ends were cut back, 6 bases at V and 5 bases at J, with 13 bases in the middle. The CDR3 has 13 amino acids. Here the CDR3 DNA reads TGTGCCAGCAGGCCCGGGGGGGGAACTGAAGCTTTCTTT. Protein sequence: CASRPGGGTEAFF.

The chain carries TRBV2 and TRBJ1-5; possible D gene TRBD1, 5 bases. Germline values: CDR1 SNHLY, CDR2 FYNNEI. The CDR3 is 14 residues long. V lost 2 bases and J 5 bases, leaving 10 bases between the germline ends. As DNA, the CDR3 is TGTGCCAGCAGTGAAAGGCAGGGCTATCAGCCCCAGCATTTT. Amino acids: CASSERQGYQPQHF.

The chain combines TRBV28 with TRBJ1-6, with unresolved D. The CDR3 runs 13 residues. The V gene lost 6 bases and the J gene lost 8 bases, with 11 bases spanning the gap. Looked up from germline, CDR1 is MDHEN and CDR2 is SYDVKM. CDR3 amino acids: CASSLGPYSPLHF. CDR3 DNA sequence: TGTGCCAGCAGCTTAGGACCATATTCACCCCTCCACTTT.

In nucleotides, the CDR3 is TGTGCCAGCAGTTCCTATGTGGGGAGATCGACTGAAGCTTTCTTT. Translating it yields CASSSYVGRSTEAFF. The chain couples TRBV6-2 or TRBV6-3 to TRBJ1-1; D gene uncertain. Germline V CDR1 and CDR2: MNHEY, SVGEGT. This CDR3 region has 15 residues. V was pared by 4 bases and J by 5 bases, with 17 bases between.

This clone appeared a single time. The chain uses TRBV7-2 and TRBJ2-7; D tentatively reads TRBD1 or TRBD2 (7 bases each). This CDR3 spans 14 amino acids. The germline V gene has CDR1 SGHTA and CDR2 FQGNSA. V was pared by 4 bases and J by 2 bases, with 12 bases between. CDR3: CASSSQGGAYEQYF. CDR3 DNA: TGTGCCAGCAGCTCCCAGGGGGGGGCCTACGAGCAGTACTTC.

This clone was seen a handful of times. The chain has TRBV6-4 and TRBJ2-2; D might be TRBD2 (5 bases). This CDR3 region has 14 residues. V gave up 2 bases and J gave up 4 bases, with 8 bases separating them. CDR1 is MRHNA, CDR2 SNTAGT, per germline. The chain's CDR3 is CASSDATSTGELFF. DNA of the CDR3: TGTGCCAGCAGTGACGCAACTAGCACCGGGGAGCTGTTTTTT.

The chain carries TRBV28 and TRBJ1-3; the D is unclear. CDR1 is MDHEN and CDR2 is SYDVKM in the germline V gene. With 5 bases removed from V and 11 bases from J, the gap between germline ends came to 10 bases. CDR3 length equals 11 residues. The CDR3 loop is CASSDRIAIYF. The DNA of the CDR3 is TGTGCCAGCAGTGACCGAATCGCCATATATTTT.

Only a few counts were recorded for this clone. Here the CDR3 reads CASSRTTGEASPLHF. The CDR3, as DNA: TGTGCCAGCAGCCGGACGACAGGGGAGGCTTCACCCCTCCACTTT. V gene TRBV3-1 (or the pseudogene TRBV3-2) combines with J gene TRBJ1-6; TRBD1 agrees at 8 bases. The J segment lost 9 bases and the V segment lost 4 bases, leaving 8 bases of the junction unmatched. CDR3 size: 15 residues. Looked up from germline, CDR1 is LGHDT and CDR2 is YNNKEL (reference sequence).

The rearrangement links TRBV29-1 to TRBJ2-5, with D perhaps TRBD2 (6 bases). Trimming took off 0 bases at V and 4 bases at J, with 15 bases between the two ends. The CDR3 loop spans 15 amino acids. Germline values: CDR1 SQVTM, CDR2 ANQGSEA. CDR3: CSVEEGSGVIETQYF. CDR3 sequence (DNA): TGCAGCGTTGAAGAAGGGTCGGGAGTTATAGAGACCCAGTACTTC.

This chain joins TRBV18 and TRBJ2-7; the D gene could be TRBD1 or TRBD2 (5 bases each). This CDR3 is built from 13 residues. The germline V and J ends were trimmed by 0 bases and 12 bases, with 15 bases remaining between them. Germline values: CDR1 KGHSH, CDR2 LQKENI. The CDR3 coding sequence is TGTGCCAGCTCACCACCGACCCGGGACGAGTTGTACTTC. Residues: CASSPPTRDELYF.

This clone has just one count. The chain links TRBV7-2 to TRBJ2-4; 8 nucleotides align to TRBD2. J lost 8 bases, V lost 5 bases, and 14 bases had no gene match. The CDR3 extends over 16 amino acids. CDR1 is SGHTA and CDR2 is FQGNSA in the germline V gene. CDR3 nucleotide sequence: TGTGCCAGCAGCCCTGGTGGAATAGCGGGGCGGGACATTCAGTACTTC. This gives the protein CASSPGGIAGRDIQYF.

The chain employs TRBV6-5 and TRBJ2-7; tentatively, D is TRBD2 (5 bases). Germline V gives CDR1 MNHEY, CDR2 SVGAGI. V lost 7 bases to trimming and J lost 0 bases, with 16 bases between them. CDR3 length: 15 amino acids. Written as DNA, the CDR3 is TGTGCCAGCACCCCTGAATTGGGGAGCTCCTACGAGCAGTACTTC. Translating gives CASTPELGSSYEQYF.

This sequence joins TRBV14 and TRBJ1-2; D perhaps matches TRBD1 (5 bases). In germline, CDR1 is SGHDN, CDR2 FVKESK. The germline V and J ends were trimmed by 2 bases and 11 bases, with 21 bases remaining between them. The CDR3 contains 15 residues. In DNA form, the CDR3 reads TGTGCCAGCAGCCAAAACAGGCAAACATATTACGGGTACACCTTC. This translates into CASSQNRQTYYGYTF.

The chain couples TRBV5-1 to TRBJ2-7; TRBD1 matches 8 bases. The CDR3 extends over 13 amino acids. Germline V lookup: CDR1 SGHRS, CDR2 YFSETQ. V lost 2 bases and J lost 5; bases outside the gene matches: 3. This CDR3 is CASSFQGADEQYF. The CDR3 coding sequence is TGCGCCAGCAGCTTTCAGGGGGCGGACGAGCAGTACTTC.

The chain joins TRBV10-3 to TRBJ1-5; 7 bases agree with TRBD1. The CDR3 runs to 15 residues. The V and J ends lost 4 bases and 2 bases, in that order; junction bases with no gene match: 5. Per the germline V gene, CDR1 is ENHRY and CDR2 is SYGVKD. Here the CDR3 DNA reads TGTGCCATCAGTGTAACAGGGGATGGCAATCAGCCCCAGCATTTT. Protein sequence: CAISVTGDGNQPQHF.

The V and J genes are TRBV19 and TRBJ1-6; weak D call: TRBD1 (6 bases). The CDR3 has 16 residues. Germline lookup yields CDR1 LNHDA and CDR2 SQIVND (reference sequence). V lost 3 bases and J 7 bases, leaving 16 bases between the germline ends. Written as DNA, the CDR3 is TGTGCCAGTAGTATCGCGGGGGCGGTTGGAAATTCACCCCTCCACTTT. Its translation: CASSIAGAVGNSPLHF.

This chain links TRBV7-2 with TRBJ1-1; D may be TRBD1 (6 bases). CDR3 length equals 16 residues. V was shortened by 2 bases and J by 3 bases, with 16 bases between the two germline ends. Germline CDR1 and CDR2: SGHTA and FQGNSA. The DNA of the CDR3 is TGTGCCAGCAGCTTAAACACAGGGATAGGGTACACTGAAGCTTTCTTT. It codes for CASSLNTGIGYTEAFF.

The J gene is TRBJ2-7, the V gene TRBV4-1, with a weak D call TRBD1 (6 bases). With 3 bases removed from V and 0 bases from J, the gap between germline ends came to 15 bases. The CDR3 has 16 residues. The germline V gene encodes CDR1 MGHRA and CDR2 YSYEKL. CDR3 DNA: TGCGCCAGCAGCCAGCAGGATCTGACAGGCTCCTACGAGCAGTACTTC. It codes for CASSQQDLTGSYEQYF.

The CDR3 sequence: CASSLFQGSRVSPLHF. CDR3 DNA sequence: TGTGCCAGCAGTTTGTTCCAGGGTAGTAGGGTTTCACCCCTCCACTTT. The chain recombines TRBV27 with TRBJ1-6; possible D gene TRBD1, 5 bases. Germline CDR1 MNHEY, CDR2 SMNVEV (reference sequence). The CDR3 has 16 amino acids. Trimming shortened V by 3 bases and J by 9 bases, and 18 bases separated the two germline ends.

This chain links TRBV6-5 with TRBJ2-7, with D possibly called TRBD1 or TRBD2 (5 bases each). CDR3 length equals 11 residues. Per the germline V gene, CDR1 is MNHEY and CDR2 is SVGAGI. Trimming removed 7 bases from V and 4 bases from J, with 8 bases in between. CDR3 nucleotide sequence: TGTGCCAGCACTGGGGGTTACGAGCAGTACTTC. Translated, it gives CASTGGYEQYF.

This CDR3 reads CASRTSGALSADTQYF. CDR3 DNA: TGCGCCAGCAGGACTAGCGGGGCGCTTAGCGCAGATACGCAGTATTTT. The genes are TRBV5-1 and TRBJ2-3; 11 bases agree with TRBD2. The germline V gene has CDR1 SGHRS and CDR2 YFSETQ. CDR3 length: 16 residues. V was pared by 5 bases and J by 4 bases, with 9 bases of the junction left unmatched.

The genes are TRBV7-9 and TRBJ1-4; the D gene is possibly TRBD1 (5 bases). The germline V gene has CDR1 SEHNR and CDR2 FQNEAQ (reference sequence). Trimming stripped 8 bases from V and 0 bases from J, with 10 bases between. The CDR3 is made up of 14 amino acids. The CDR3 here is CASGIQATNEKLFF. The CDR3 coding sequence is TGTGCCAGCGGGATACAGGCAACTAATGAAAAACTGTTTTTT.

This chain joins TRBV20-1 and TRBJ2-5; 9 bases line up with TRBD2. V gave up 3 bases and J gave up 5 bases; unmatched junction bases: 7. The CDR3 has 14 amino acids. From germline, CDR1 is DFQATT and CDR2 SNEGSKA (reference sequence). This chain's CDR3 is CSASWREGPETQYF. In nucleotides, the CDR3 is TGCAGTGCTAGTTGGCGGGAGGGCCCGGAGACCCAGTACTTC.

The CDR3 region is CATQSGIGTDTQYF. The DNA for the CDR3 is TGTGCCACCCAGAGCGGGATCGGCACAGATACGCAGTATTTT. The chain is built from TRBV24-1 and TRBJ2-3; 7 bases align to TRBD2. Germline CDR1 is KGHDR and CDR2 is SFDVKD. This CDR3 region has 14 residues. The J segment lost 1 base and the V segment lost 9 bases, leaving 6 bases of the junction unmatched.

About this clone itself: Additional DNA sequences in this sample encode the identical CDR3. The J gene is TRBJ1-2, the V gene TRBV5-1; D call uncertain. Germline CDR1 reads SGHRS; CDR2 reads YFSETQ. Trimming removed 0 bases at V and 4 bases at J, with 4 bases between. CDR3 length: 12 amino acids. The CDR3 sequence: CASSLDGYGYTF. The CDR3 region has the DNA TGCGCCAGCAGCTTGGACGGCTATGGCTACACCTTC.